This TCR beta chain was sequenced for a study of spatial heterogeneity in lung cancer. Each TCR cDNA molecule carried a unique molecular identifier. TCRdb ran MiXCR on the 5' RACE reads and lists one entry per CDR3 protein. The data hold 17,000 or so distinct CDR3 sequences, with roughly 6% observed a single time. Noted time point: sample taken at primary tumor resection. Study-level results: Ubiquitous nonsynonymous mutations were tracked by counts of ubiquitous expanded TCRs, and regional ones by counts of regional expanded TCRs. Higher tumor mutation counts went along with higher counts of expanded intratumoral alpha and beta TCRs.

This CDR3 has 13 residues. Germline-derived CDR1 and CDR2 are MDHEN and SYDVKM. The ends were cut back, 6 bases at V and 7 bases at J, with 13 bases in the middle. About this clonotype itself: Its antigen is still unknown.

J is TRBJ2-1 and V is TRBV28, with D unclear. This TCR derives from a male donor with early-stage non-small cell lung cancer. The sample consisted of lung tumor tissue, taken at surgery. CDR3 coding DNA: TGTGCCAGCAGCGCGACCGTAAAAAATGAGCAGTTCTTC. Translated, it gives CASSATVKNEQFF.